This entry lists 9 T cell receptor beta chains sequenced from one sample in a study of blood T cell repertoires in COVID-19. Measured with immunoSEQ multiplex PCR; TCRdb has only the in-frame clones, and not every one. The sample lists about 90,000 clones; about 91% were seen once. The sequenced material came from peripheral blood. The origin of the receptors is a human donor with active COVID-19. The donor label of this sample is uncertain.

The genes are TRBV7-7 and TRBJ2-1; TRBD1 matches at 9 bases. Germline V gives CDR1 SSHAT, CDR2 FNYEAQ (reference sequence). This CDR3 has 15 amino acids. J was trimmed by 6 bases and V by 5 bases; bases with no gene match: 8. The CDR3 coding sequence is TGTGCCAGCAGCAGTACAGGGGGCCCGCTCAATGAGCAGTTCTTC. Protein sequence: CASSSTGGPLNEQFF. The whole variable domain, remainder taken from reference TRBV7-7 and TRBJ2-1, is GAGVSQSPRYKVTKRGQDVTLRCDPISSHATLYWYQQALGQGPEFLTYFNYEAQPDKSGLPSDRFSAERPEGSISTLTIQRTEQRDSAMYRCASSSTGGPLNEQFFGPGTRLTVL.

This clone was counted between two and nine times. The rearrangement uses TRBV4-2 and TRBJ2-1; TRBD2 matches at 9 bases. This CDR3 is 18 amino acids long. CDR1 and CDR2 (germline): LGHNA, YNFKEQ. Germline trimming cut 0 bases from V and 8 bases from J; bases unmatched to any gene: 14. DNA of the CDR3: TGTGCCAGCAGCCAAGACAGGGTAGCGGGGGCCCAGGGGTATGAGCAGTTCTTC. Translated, it gives CASSQDRVAGAQGYEQFF.

The genes are TRBV27 and TRBJ1-2, with a tentative D call TRBD1 (6 bases). Germline V gene sequence: CDR1 MNHEY, CDR2 SMNVEV (reference sequence). The CDR3 spans 16 residues. The V end lost 4 bases, the J end lost 7 bases, and 22 bases lay between the germline ends. The CDR3 nucleotides read TGTGCCAGCAGTTCCAGAGGGACACTACCCCTTGGTGGCTACACCTTC. It is translated as CASSSRGTLPLGGYTF.

V and J are TRBV5-1 and TRBJ2-2; TRBD2 aligns across 14 bases. The length of the CDR3 is 18 residues. Germline V gives CDR1 SGHRS, CDR2 YFSETQ. V lost 6 bases to trimming and J lost 6 bases; unmatched junction nucleotides: 13. The DNA of the CDR3 is TGCGCCAGCAAGAAATCGACTAGCGGGGGGGCCGGTCCCGGGGAGCTGTTTTTT. Protein sequence: CASKKSTSGGAGPGELFF.

This clone was counted only a few times. The J gene is TRBJ2-3, the V gene TRBV10-3, with 7 bases identical to TRBD2. Per germline, CDR1 ENHRY and CDR2 SYGVKD. J lost 2 bases, V lost 4 bases, and 3 bases had no gene match. The CDR3 sequence is 14 residues long. CDR3: CAISGGGATDTQYF. The CDR3 nucleotides read TGTGCCATCAGTGGGGGAGGGGCCACAGATACGCAGTATTTT.

The chain is built from TRBV18 and TRBJ2-7, with a weak D call TRBD2 (6 bases). CDR1 and CDR2 (germline): KGHSH, LQKENI. Trimming shortened V by 3 bases and J by 3 bases, and 12 bases separated the two germline ends. This CDR3 comprises 14 residues. Here the CDR3 reads CASSPGGTFYEQYF. DNA for the CDR3: TGTGCCAGCTCACCGGGGGGAACTTTCTACGAGCAGTACTTC.

The chain uses TRBV6-1 and TRBJ2-5; TRBD2 aligns across 9 bases. Germline V gives CDR1 MNHNS, CDR2 SASEGT. The ends lost 2 bases at V and 2 bases at J; junction bases unmatched: 3. The CDR3 spans 15 residues. In DNA form, the CDR3 reads TGTGCCAGCAGTGAACTAGCGGGGAGGCAAGAGACCCAGTACTTC. It encodes CASSELAGRQETQYF.

The DNA of the CDR3 is TGTGCCAGTAGTCCGCGGGACAGGGGGTTCGATTCACCCCTCCACTTT. It translates to CASSPRDRGFDSPLHF. The genes are TRBV19 and TRBJ1-6; 11 bases map to TRBD1. The CDR3 extends over 16 amino acids. Trimming took 5 bases from V and 8 from J; bases not matched to a gene: 8. Germline V gene lookup returns CDR1 LNHDA and CDR2 SQIVND (reference sequence).

This clone was observed a few times. The rearrangement uses TRBV23-1 and TRBJ1-5; TRBD1 agrees at 9 bases. TRBV23-1 is recorded as an ORF, its role being uncertain. The CDR3 totals 23 residues. V gave up 2 bases and J gave up 6 bases; unmatched junction bases: 29. The CDR3 coding sequence is TGCGCCAGCAGTCAACTTTGTGGAAGGGGGTTTCAACCCGGGACAGGGTTTGGTCAGCCCCAGCATTTT. Amino acid sequence: CASSQLCGRGFQPGTGFGQPQHF.